This T cell receptor beta chain was captured in a study of T cells after posttransplantation cyclophosphamide. Study outcomes and limitations: Skin or GI-infiltrating T cells shared few TRB sequences with blood.

Trimming took 5 bases from V and 2 from J; bases not matched to a gene: 7. The CDR3 runs 15 residues. Per germline, CDR1 SGHNT and CDR2 YENEEA. Assay: immunoSEQ multiplex PCR; the TCRdb copy retains only in-frame clones and omits some. The sample holds approximately 31,000 clones, and no clone turns up only once. This clone was counted many times. The antigen remains undetermined. Sequenced sample: PBMCs. This clonotype was sampled from a woman in her 30s in good health and a related stem cell transplant donor. The chain has TRBV11-3 and TRBJ2-7, with 9 bases aligning to TRBD2. CDR3 DNA: TGTGCCAGCAGCGTCAGCGGGGGGCCCACCTACGAGCAGTACTTC. Residues: CASSVSGGPTYEQYF.